Included here is one TCR beta chain sequence, with context. Its target antigen remains unknown. Base qualities are not at hand, and no much larger clone is one base apart. A single peripheral blood draw of about 116 mL on average was collected from each donor into heparinised tubes. A BD FACSAria II and a panel including CD45RO, CCR7, CD25, CD127, CD95 and CD27 were used to sort naive, central memory, regulatory and stem cell-like memory CD4+ T cells. Every sorted population had a purity above 98%. PBMCs were isolated immediately by Lymphoprep density gradient centrifugation and stained directly without culture. To minimize batch effects, samples were stained and sorted in pairs, one healthy donor with one patient per experiment. The High Capacity cDNA Reverse Transcription Kit was used to reverse transcribe all of the isolated RNA, meaning that expressed TCRB transcripts were what got sequenced. Deep immunoSEQ sequencing was applied to naive, central memory and regulatory T cell samples, giving an average of around 3.8 million total reads per sample. After sorted cells were lysed in RLT buffer, RNA was extracted with DNase-treated RNeasy Micro or Mini kits, with the choice depending on cell number. To prevent cross-contamination, every cell subset was processed on its own, while patient and healthy donor samples were processed together. The immunoSEQ multiplex PCR was used to amplify TCRB sequences from cDNA, yielding 87-bp fragments that span the CDR3 region. The amplicons were sequenced using the Illumina HiSeq platform. Per the authors' processing: Synthetic template baselines were used to correct PCR bias computationally, reads within Hamming distance 2 were collapsed together, and singletons that could not be merged were discarded. By aligning reads against IMGT, V, D and J genes, CDR3 length, and insertions or deletions at six rearrangement sites were assigned. Clonotype counts were normalized to sorted cell number within each subset before computing true diversity and Gini coefficients with the tcR R package. The overlap coefficient, calculated on TCRB nucleotide sequences, was used to measure repertoire sharing. Out-of-frame TCRB sequences from naive cells were analyzed to stand in for the pre-selection repertoire. In TCRdb, the immuneACCESS table is reduced to in-frame sequences with V and J assigned. These tables do not hold every clone; where another copy was compared, an unresolved V gene accounts for under half, and the others remain unexplained. V and J calls plus clone size are reproduced from that table; the DNA served to infer D and trimming. The sample table holds hundreds of thousands of clones, of which 30% were seen once. Roughly 0.06% of the sample lies in the top ten.

This sample was included in a study of beta chain features in type 1 diabetes (dated by TCRdb to 2017 to 2018). Notes on the research overall: Mean age, gender distribution, total cell number and subset yield were not different between patients and healthy donors. Across all samples, 107,917,701 sorted cells were examined, and cell number per subset correlated strongly with RNA yield. In the study, recently diagnosed type 1 diabetes patients and matched healthy donors were compared on the TCRB repertoires of their sorted circulating CD4+ T cell subsets. Regulatory and stem cell-like memory subsets were obtained from only 8 patients and about 8 healthy donors, while naive and central memory subsets were obtained from all 30 or so donors.

The investigation overall reported the following: Shorter templates might be favored by PCR, yet because patient and control samples were amplified and corrected together, any such skew would affect both groups equally. Because cDNA was sequenced instead of genomic DNA, highly expressing activated cells could be over-represented, though the groups showed no difference in activation or CD3 levels. At VDJ recombination sites, patients with type 1 diabetes made fewer insertions and deleted more nucleotides, a pattern implying thymic rearrangement abnormalities. HLA sub-analyses involved small numbers of individuals, so any influence of HLA type on TCRB rearrangement remained unresolved. Type 1 diabetes patients showed a moderate but significant shortening of TCRB CDR3 length in all four CD4+ subsets. Naive, central memory and regulatory TCRB repertoires appeared to be more alike among patients than among healthy donors.

V is pruned by 7 bases and J by 7 bases, leaving 9 bases of the junction without a gene match. Including the terminal cysteine and phenylalanine, the CDR3 comprises 14 residues. The kept DNA is CDR3 alone, 42 bases in frame from the first base. According to the germline V gene, CDR1 reads SNHLY and CDR2 reads FYNNEI. The sequence links TRBV2 to TRBJ2-7, and 11 bases in between align with TRBD1. The source material was naive CD4+ T cells from blood. The cell subset or site label of this sample denotes: true naive CD4+ T cells. This receptor was obtained from a man aged 18 to 30 in good health. The nucleotide sequence reads TGTGCCAGCACCACCGGGACAGGGGGAAGGGAGCAGTACTTC. The encoded protein is CASTTGTGGREQYF.